The next 24 T cell receptor beta chains were all read from a single sample in a study of blood T cell repertoires in COVID-19. Libraries were prepared by immunoSEQ multiplex PCR; TCRdb keeps only in-frame clonotypes and omits some of them. The sample has 110,000 to 150,000 clones; 78% are singletons. Sample: PBMCs or T cells enriched from blood (not recorded which). Receptor source: a woman aged 45-60 years who had recovered from COVID-19.

This clone was picked up many times. This chain uses TRBV6-1 with TRBJ1-1, with D uncertain. This CDR3 contains 15 residues. V was pared by 2 bases and J by 3 bases, with 13 bases between. Germline loops: CDR1 MNHNS, CDR2 SASEGT. The CDR3 DNA sequence: TGTGCCAGCAGTGAACGTGTAGGAGCGTACACTGAAGCTTTCTTT. Translation: CASSERVGAYTEAFF.

The CDR3: CASSPSGGSEAFF. The DNA for the CDR3 is TGTGCCAGCAGTCCCAGTGGGGGGAGTGAAGCTTTCTTT. This chain connects TRBV12-3 or TRBV12-4 to TRBJ1-1; weak D call: TRBD1 (5 bases). Trimming removed 5 bases at V and 7 bases at J, with 14 bases between. This CDR3 spans 13 amino acids.

The chain is built from TRBV19 and TRBJ1-1; D is undetermined. Trimming shortened V by 2 bases and J by 8 bases, and 12 bases separated the two germline ends. This CDR3 comprises 13 residues. Germline loops: CDR1 LNHDA, CDR2 SQIVND (reference sequence). The CDR3 sequence is CASSIRGGFEAFF. DNA of the CDR3: TGTGCCAGTAGTATACGAGGAGGTTTCGAAGCTTTCTTT.

The rearrangement links TRBV3-1 (or the pseudogene TRBV3-2) to TRBJ1-2; D is ambiguous. The V end was cut by 0 bases, the J end by 8 bases, with 16 bases between. Germline CDR1 LGHDT, CDR2 YNNKEL (reference sequence). The CDR3 sequence is 15 residues long. The CDR3 is CASSQDIDPEGGYTF. The CDR3 nucleotides read TGTGCCAGCAGCCAAGATATTGATCCGGAGGGAGGCTACACCTTC.

This clone has just one count. The chain combines TRBV15 with TRBJ2-5, with D possibly matching TRBD1 (5 bases). V shed 5 bases and J shed 5 bases, with 21 bases lying between them. The CDR3 covers 16 residues. Germline V gives CDR1 LNHNV, CDR2 YYDKDF (reference sequence). The CDR3, as DNA: TGTGCCACCAGCCCTCTCAAGGCCCCAGGGTACGAGACCCAGTACTTC. Residues: CATSPLKAPGYETQYF.

CDR3 in DNA: TGTGCCAGCAGCGTAGAGGGAGATCAGCCCCAGCATTTT. It specifies CASSVEGDQPQHF. This chain uses TRBV9 with TRBJ1-5; D remains unclear. With 0 bases removed from V and 5 bases from J, the gap between germline ends came to 6 bases. The length of the CDR3 is 13 residues. In germline, CDR1 is SGDLS, CDR2 YYNGEE.

This chain uses TRBV7-9 with TRBJ1-1; maybe TRBD1 (6 bases). The germline V gene encodes CDR1 SEHNR and CDR2 FQNEAQ (reference sequence). This CDR3 has 14 residues. Trimming left V 7 bases short and J 5 bases short, with 17 bases between. As DNA, the CDR3 is TGTGCCAGCACCCTGCTAGGGGGTTGGACTGAAGCTTTCTTT. Amino acids: CASTLLGGWTEAFF.

This clone was recorded a few times. The chain uses TRBV10-3 and TRBJ1-1; D not certain. This CDR3 comprises 12 residues. Trimming took off 7 bases at V and 1 base at J, with 7 bases between the two ends. Per germline, CDR1 ENHRY and CDR2 SYGVKD. CDR3 sequence reads: CAINAGNTEAFF. In nucleotides, the CDR3 is TGTGCCATCAACGCAGGGAACACTGAAGCTTTCTTT.

This clone was recorded a few times. The V call is TRBV5-1, the J call TRBJ1-1, with D possibly matching TRBD1 (5 bases). Germline lookup yields CDR1 SGHRS and CDR2 YFSETQ. V lost 0 bases and J 3 bases, leaving 21 bases between the germline ends. The CDR3 sequence is 18 residues long. CDR3 sequence reads: CASSLATGWSSEDTEAFF. The CDR3 DNA reads TGCGCCAGCAGCTTGGCCACAGGATGGAGTTCTGAGGACACTGAAGCTTTCTTT.

This clone came up once. V gene TRBV10-3 combines with J gene TRBJ1-2; 10 nucleotides agree with TRBD1. CDR1 is ENHRY, CDR2 SYGVKD, per germline. The V and J ends lost 8 bases and 4 bases, in that order; junction bases with no gene match: 13. The CDR3 has 16 amino acids. CDR3 in amino acids: CAIRRADRGRPYGYTF. The DNA for the CDR3 is TGTGCCATCCGTCGCGCCGACAGGGGGCGCCCCTATGGCTACACCTTC.

The gene calls are TRBV5-1 and TRBJ2-3, with D perhaps TRBD2 (7 bases). The CDR3 runs 19 residues. Trimming took off 4 bases at V and 1 base at J, with 25 bases between the two ends. The germline CDR1 and CDR2 sequences are SGHRS and YFSETQ. CDR3 sequence (DNA): TGCGCCAGCAGCCCAAACCACTTCGCGGGGGCCTTTGGCACAGATACGCAGTATTTT. It codes for CASSPNHFAGAFGTDTQYF. Based on the CDR3 plus reference TRBV5-1 and TRBJ2-3, the full variable domain is KAGVTQTPRYLIKTRGQQVTLSCSPISGHRSVSWYQQTPGQGLQFLFEYFSETQRNKGNFPGRFSGRQFSNSRSEMNVSTLELGDSALYLCASSPNHFAGAFGTDTQYFGPGTRLTVL.

The V gene is TRBV7-8, the J gene TRBJ1-2, with a weak D call TRBD1 (5 bases). Germline assignment: CDR1 SGHVS and CDR2 FQNEAQ. Trimming removed 5 bases at V and 2 bases at J, with 9 bases between. The CDR3 runs 13 residues. CDR3 region: CASSLQENYGYTF. CDR3 sequence (DNA): TGTGCCAGCAGCCTACAGGAAAACTATGGCTACACCTTC.

The V call is TRBV4-1, the J call TRBJ2-2; a possible D gene is TRBD1 (6 bases). V lost 5 bases, J lost 0 bases, and 10 bases lay in between. Germline V gene lookup returns CDR1 MGHRA and CDR2 YSYEKL. The CDR3 length is 15 residues. The CDR3 DNA reads TGCGCCAGCAGCGTGACAGGCGCGAACACCGGGGAGCTGTTTTTT. This translates into CASSVTGANTGELFF.

This rearrangement joins TRBV7-8 to TRBJ1-2; possibly TRBD1 for D (6 bases). Per the germline V gene, CDR1 is SGHVS and CDR2 is FQNEAQ. Trimming took 0 bases from V and 2 from J, leaving 13 bases between them. The CDR3 is made up of 16 amino acids. CDR3 sequence reads: CASSLASYRANYGYTF. CDR3 bases: TGTGCCAGCAGCTTAGCGTCGTACAGGGCGAACTATGGCTACACCTTC. The full variable domain, rest sourced from reference TRBV7-8 and TRBJ1-2, is GAGVSQSPRYKVAKRGQDVALRCDPISGHVSLFWYQQALGQGPEFLTYFQNEAQLDKSGLPSDRFFAERPEGSVSTLKIQRTQQEDSAVYLCASSLASYRANYGYTFGSGTRLTVV.

This clone has only one observation. The chain has TRBV10-3 and TRBJ1-4; the D is unclear. This CDR3 region has 15 residues. Germline CDR1 and CDR2: ENHRY and SYGVKD. V lost 0 bases, J lost 8 bases, and 13 bases lay in between. CDR3 loop: CAISESPASEEKLFF. The CDR3 nucleotides are TGTGCCATCAGTGAGTCGCCGGCTTCGGAGGAAAAACTGTTTTTT.

The chain combines TRBV7-2 with TRBJ2-4, with D possibly matching TRBD2 (6 bases). Germline V gene sequence: CDR1 SGHTA, CDR2 FQGNSA. With 3 bases removed from V and 3 bases from J, the gap between germline ends came to 12 bases. The CDR3 is 15 amino acids. The CDR3 nucleotides read TGTGCCAGCAGCTTCGGGGGATTCGGCAAAAACATTCAGTACTTC. It encodes CASSFGGFGKNIQYF.

This chain connects TRBV19 to TRBJ1-1; D remains unclear. Germline V gene data show CDR1 as LNHDA and CDR2 as SQIVND (reference sequence). Trimming stripped 5 bases from V and 1 base from J, with 8 bases between. CDR3 length: 13 residues. The CDR3 is CASSAQPNTEAFF. CDR3 in DNA: TGTGCCAGTAGTGCACAGCCGAACACTGAAGCTTTCTTT.

The chain uses TRBV7-9 and TRBJ1-4; 9 nucleotides align to TRBD1. Germline V gene sequence: CDR1 SEHNR, CDR2 FQNEAQ (reference sequence). Trimming removed 0 bases from V and 13 bases from J; junction bases left unmatched: 3. The CDR3 has 13 residues. The CDR3 loop reads CASSLAQGQGLFF. CDR3 DNA sequence: TGTGCCAGCAGCTTAGCTCAGGGACAGGGACTGTTTTTT.

The genes are TRBV6-5 and TRBJ2-1; TRBD2 agrees at 13 bases. Germline-derived CDR1 and CDR2 are MNHEY and SVGAGI. The CDR3 totals 15 residues. The ends lost 7 bases at V and 2 bases at J; junction bases unmatched: 2. The DNA for the CDR3 is TGTGCCAGCAAAGGACTAGCGGGGGCCTACAATGAGCAGTTCTTC. As protein: CASKGLAGAYNEQFF.

This rearrangement joins TRBV6-5 to TRBJ1-5; D is uncertain. The CDR3 sequence is 14 residues long. V was shortened by 0 bases and J by 7 bases, with 10 bases between the two germline ends. The V gene's germline CDR1 is MNHEY and CDR2 SVGAGI. DNA of the CDR3: TGTGCCAGCAGTTACTCGTCCTACGCCCAGCCCCAGCATTTT. Translated: CASSYSSYAQPQHF.

The rearrangement uses TRBV5-1 and TRBJ1-4, with 9 bases matching TRBD1. The length of the CDR3 is 15 residues. J was trimmed by 4 bases and V by 5 bases; bases with no gene match: 6. CDR1 and CDR2 from the germline V gene are SGHRS and YFSETQ. The CDR3 nucleotides are TGCGCCAGCAGACGCGGGACAGGGAGTAATGAAAAACTGTTTTTT. It is translated as CASRRGTGSNEKLFF. The full variable domain, rest sourced from reference TRBV5-1 and TRBJ1-4, is KAGVTQTPRYLIKTRGQQVTLSCSPISGHRSVSWYQQTPGQGLQFLFEYFSETQRNKGNFPGRFSGRQFSNSRSEMNVSTLELGDSALYLCASRRGTGSNEKLFFGSGTQLSVL.

V gene TRBV5-8 combines with J gene TRBJ2-1; D is ambiguous. The CDR3 is 12 residues long. From germline, CDR1 is SGHTS and CDR2 YDEGEE. V was trimmed by 6 bases and J by 4 bases, leaving 8 bases between them. The CDR3 region has the DNA TGTGCCAGCATATTAGCTTACAATGAGCAGTTCTTC. Translating gives CASILAYNEQFF.

The rearrangement uses TRBV19 and TRBJ2-3; D not certain. CDR1 is LNHDA and CDR2 is SQIVND in the germline V gene (reference sequence). The V and J ends lost 7 bases and 6 bases respectively, with 11 bases between them. The CDR3 is made up of 12 amino acids. The CDR3 nucleotides read TGTGCCAGTAAGTCCCGCGCCGATACGCAGTATTTT. It specifies CASKSRADTQYF.

The chain is built from TRBV7-2 and TRBJ2-1; 8 nucleotides match TRBD2. The CDR3 consists of 16 residues. CDR1 and CDR2 from the germline V gene are SGHTA and FQGNSA. Losses at the gene ends were 7 bases for V and 0 bases for J; bases not matched to a gene: 8. The CDR3 DNA follows: TGTGCCAGCACTACCGACGGGGGGGGCTCCTACAATGAGCAGTTCTTC. It specifies CASTTDGGGSYNEQFF.